The 14 T cell receptor beta chains in this list originate from one sample, sequenced in a study of CD8 T cells in Susac syndrome. Reverse transcription of about 0.5 to 1 ug RNA was carried out with random hexamers. TCRdb analysed the immunoSEQ multiplex PCR reads with MiXCR anew, one entry per CDR3 protein. Of 200,000 to 250,000 distinct CDR3 sequences in the sample, roughly 96% were seen once. Sample: CD4+ T cells from PBMCs. The receptor source for this set is a human donor with multiple sclerosis.

The chain uses TRBV29-1 and TRBJ2-7; tentatively, D is TRBD1 (5 bases). Germline CDR1 and CDR2: SQVTM and ANQGSEA. CDR3 length equals 13 residues. The V end lost 2 bases, the J end lost 1 base, and 9 bases lay between the germline ends. The CDR3, as DNA: TGCAGCGTTGAAAGGCAGGGTTCCTACGAGCAGTACTTC. Encoded protein: CSVERQGSYEQYF.

V gene TRBV27 combines with J gene TRBJ2-6; tentative D call: TRBD2 (6 bases). The germline V and J ends were trimmed by 7 bases and 0 bases, with 7 bases remaining between them. Germline CDR1 is MNHEY and CDR2 is SMNVEV (reference sequence). The length of the CDR3 is 14 residues. CDR3 in amino acids: CASTRGSGANVLTF. DNA for the CDR3: TGTGCCAGCACGCGGGGCTCTGGGGCCAACGTCCTGACTTTC.

V is TRBV20-1 and J is TRBJ2-5, with D tentatively TRBD2 (6 bases). Germline CDR1 reads DFQATT; CDR2 reads SNEGSKA (reference sequence). The V and J ends lost 3 bases and 5 bases respectively, with 13 bases between them. The CDR3 is 13 amino acids. CDR3 nucleotide sequence: TGCAGTGCTAGCGGGAGCGTTGTGGAGACCCAGTACTTC. Translated: CSASGSVVETQYF.

This chain uses TRBV15 with TRBJ2-7; 8 bases map to TRBD1. The CDR3 is 14 amino acids. V shed 9 bases and J 4 bases; nucleotides not matched to a gene: 11. Germline CDR1 reads LNHNV; CDR2 reads YYDKDF (reference sequence). CDR3 nucleotide sequence: TGTGCCACGAAACAGGGGGATCGTATGTACGAGCAGTACTTC. Its translation is CATKQGDRMYEQYF.

The chain carries TRBV27 and TRBJ2-7, with D possibly being TRBD2 (6 bases). Trimming took 6 bases from V and 7 from J, leaving 16 bases between them. CDR1 and CDR2 (germline): MNHEY, SMNVEV (reference sequence). The CDR3 totals 13 residues. DNA of the CDR3: TGTGCCAGCAGAGGAGGGTCGGGGTTGGAGCAGTACTTC. Protein product: CASRGGSGLEQYF.

The rearrangement links TRBV30 to TRBJ2-5; D unclear. CDR1 is GTSNPN, CDR2 SVGIG, per germline (reference sequence). V was trimmed by 4 bases and J by 7 bases, leaving 13 bases between them. The CDR3 has 12 residues. CDR3 loop: CAWMTAARTQYF. CDR3 in DNA: TGTGCCTGGATGACGGCTGCCAGGACCCAGTACTTC.

This clonotype was seen once. The gene calls are TRBV27 and TRBJ2-4, with D unresolved. Germline V gives CDR1 MNHEY, CDR2 SMNVEV (reference sequence). The CDR3 sequence is 14 residues long. V dropped 0 bases and J dropped 6 bases, with 9 bases sitting between them. CDR3 loop: CASSLSVTRNIQYF. DNA for the CDR3: TGTGCCAGCAGTTTATCTGTAACCCGAAACATTCAGTACTTC.

The gene calls are TRBV7-9 and TRBJ1-6, with D tentatively TRBD1 (6 bases). The CDR3 spans 15 residues. Germline loops: CDR1 SEHNR, CDR2 FQNEAQ (reference sequence). The V gene lost 3 bases and the J gene lost 9 bases, with 15 bases spanning the gap. As DNA, the CDR3 is TGTGCCAGCAGCTTGATACAGGGTGCTGGTTCACCCCTCCACTTT. Its protein product is CASSLIQGAGSPLHF.

The chain is built from TRBV11-2 and TRBJ2-2, with D unclear. The CDR3 contains 15 residues. Germline V CDR1 and CDR2: SGHAT, FQNNGV. V dropped 0 bases and J dropped 8 bases, with 13 bases sitting between them. Here the CDR3 DNA reads TGTGCCAGCAGCTTAGACCGCCGCGGTCAGGGGGAGCTGTTTTTT. Encoded protein: CASSLDRRGQGELFF. Using reference TRBV11-2 and TRBJ2-2 for the parts outside the CDR3, the full variable domain is EAGVAQSPRYKIIEKRQSVAFWCNPISGHATLYWYQQILGQGPKLLIQFQNNGVVDDSQLPKDRFSAERLKGVDSTLKIQPAKLEDSAVYLCASSLDRRGQGELFFGEGSRLTVL.

The chain recombines TRBV3-1 with TRBJ2-2, with 11 positions matching TRBD2. V shed 5 bases, J shed 6 bases, and the junction held 8 bases outside the gene matches. In germline, CDR1 is LGHDT, CDR2 YNNKEL (reference sequence). The CDR3 has 16 residues. The CDR3 sequence is CASSNLAGGHPGELFF. The CDR3 region has the DNA TGTGCCAGCAGCAATTTAGCGGGGGGGCATCCCGGGGAGCTGTTTTTT.

V is TRBV6-4 and J is TRBJ2-7; weak D call: TRBD1 (5 bases). The CDR3 runs to 14 residues. V was pared by 3 bases and J by 5 bases, with 14 bases between. CDR1 is MRHNA, CDR2 SNTAGT, per germline. DNA for the CDR3: TGTGCCAGCAGTGAAGGTTGGCAGGGCCACGAGCAGTACTTC. Protein: CASSEGWQGHEQYF.

V and J are TRBV20-1 and TRBJ2-1, with D unresolved. The V gene's germline CDR1 is DFQATT and CDR2 SNEGSKA (reference sequence). This CDR3 comprises 16 residues. The V and J ends lost 1 base and 4 bases respectively, with 17 bases between them. Written as DNA, the CDR3 is TGCAGTGCTAGAGGACCGCAGCGACTCAAATACAATGAGCAGTTCTTC. Its translation is CSARGPQRLKYNEQFF.

The V call is TRBV18, the J call TRBJ1-2; no clear D gene. The V and J ends lost 3 bases and 1 base respectively, with 15 bases between them. The CDR3 covers 16 residues. CDR1 KGHSH and CDR2 LQKENI come from the germline V gene. The CDR3 sequence is CASSPIRPLHNYGYTF. The CDR3 DNA reads TGTGCCAGCTCACCCATCCGACCACTACATAACTATGGCTACACCTTC. Full variable domain (outside the CDR3, taken from reference TRBV18 and TRBJ1-2): NAGVMQNPRHLVRRRGQEARLRCSPMKGHSHVYWYRQLPEEGLKFMVYLQKENIIDESGMPKERFSAEFPKEGPSILRIQQVVRGDSAAYFCASSPIRPLHNYGYTFGSGTRLTVV.

The gene calls are TRBV3-1 and TRBJ2-7, with TRBD1 matching 9 bases. CDR1 is LGHDT and CDR2 is YNNKEL in the germline V gene (reference sequence). The trim removed 5 bases at V and 2 bases at J, leaving 4 bases unmatched. The CDR3 totals 14 residues. The CDR3 reads CASSLDRGAYEQYF. CDR3 bases: TGTGCCAGCAGCTTAGACAGGGGGGCCTACGAGCAGTACTTC.